A selection of T cell receptor beta chains follows, all from one sample in a study of OX40 agonist ivuxolimab in advanced cancers. Assay used: immunoSEQ multiplex PCR; TCRdb lists only in-frame clones, some missing. The table includes 40,000 to 45,000 clones, roughly 84% detected once. Sequencing used CD4+ or CD8+ T cells sorted from blood, obtained in a trial of the OX40 agonist ivuxolimab. These receptors came from an adult with an advanced solid tumor such as melanoma, head and neck, liver or kidney cancer. Each CDR3 is given with its conserved first and last residue. The D gene is left open where the match is weak. Size is omitted from some rows. Given values are once, few, many or a class for expanded clones.

>TRBV5-6|TRBJ1-1|TRBD1|-
TGTGCCAGCAGCCCGACAGGGGGCAACACTGAAGCTTTCTTT
CASSPTGGNTEAFF
>TRBV11-3|TRBJ2-1|-|once
TGTGCCAGCAGCTCCCCTCCCGCGGGAAGGCGGGGTGAGCAGTTCTTC
CASSSPPAGRRGEQFF
>TRBV4-1|TRBJ1-2|-|few
TGCGCCAGCAGCCAAGTGGAGGACGGGAACTATGGCTACACCTTC
CASSQVEDGNYGYTF
>TRBV15|TRBJ2-2|TRBD1|-
TGTGCCACCAGCAGAGTAGGCGGACAGGGGGCGCCTAGGCCCGGGGAGCTGTTTTTT
CATSRVGGQGAPRPGELFF
>TRBV2|TRBJ2-1|TRBD2|-
TGTGCCAGCAGCGCCGGGACTAGCCTGAATGAGCAGTTCTTC
CASSAGTSLNEQFF
>TRBV19|TRBJ2-5|-|-
TGTGCCAGTAGTCACCCCAGGGAGAGACAAGAGACCCAGTACTTC
CASSHPRERQETQYF
>TRBV7-9|TRBJ1-5|-|-
TGTGCCAGCACCCCAATGGGGGGCAATCAGCCCCAGCATTTT
CASTPMGGNQPQHF
>TRBV5-4|TRBJ2-3|-|-
TGTGCCAGCATGGGCACGTCCGCTAGCACAGATACGCAGTATTTT
CASMGTSASTDTQYF
>TRBV7-2|TRBJ1-1|-|-
TGTGCCAGCAGCGAAAGGGCCAGGCTCAAACCTTTGAACACTGAAGCTTTCTTT
CASSERARLKPLNTEAFF
>TRBV29-1|TRBJ1-2|-|-
TGCAGCCCGGGAGTTGGCTACACCTTC
CSPGVGYTF
>TRBV4-3|TRBJ2-7|-|once
TGCGCCAGCAGCCAAAGGACAGTGACCTCCTACGAGCAGTACTTC
CASSQRTVTSYEQYF
>TRBV9|TRBJ2-1|TRBD2|-
TGTGCCAGCAGCCCTGGGACTAGCGGGGGCGATGAGCAGTTCTTC
CASSPGTSGGDEQFF
>TRBV7-9|TRBJ1-1|-|-
TGTGCCAGCAGCTTTCCAGGGATGAACACTGAAGCTTTCTTT
CASSFPGMNTEAFF
>TRBV19|TRBJ1-1|TRBD1|few
TGTGCCAGTGAACAGGGGATGTCTGAAGCTTTCTTT
CASEQGMSEAFF
>TRBV11-3|TRBJ2-2|-|-
TGTGCCAGCAGCTCCCCCACCGGGGAGCTGTTTTTT
CASSSPTGELFF
>TRBV7-6|TRBJ2-7|TRBD2|-
TGTGCCAGCAGCCTCCTAGCGGGGGGACCACTGGAGCAGTACTTC
CASSLLAGGPLEQYF
>TRBV15|TRBJ2-1|-|-
TGTGCCACCAGTGAGGAGACGGGGGCCTACAATGAGCAGTTCTTC
CATSEETGAYNEQFF
>TRBV10-3|TRBJ2-1|TRBD2|-
TGTGCCATCAGTGTATCTAGCGGGTCCCACAATGAGCAGTTCTTC
CAISVSSGSHNEQFF
>TRBV29-1|TRBJ2-7|TRBD1|-
TGCAGCGTTCTGGGGACAGAAAAACGCTACGAGCAGTACTTC
CSVLGTEKRYEQYF
>TRBV20-1|TRBJ2-7|-|once
TGCAGTGCGAGCCGGGCGGGGGAGCAGTACTTC
CSASRAGEQYF
>TRBV7-9|TRBJ2-7|TRBD2|-
TGTGCCAGCAGCACCGTAGCGGGAGGGCCCTACGAGCAGTACTTC
CASSTVAGGPYEQYF
>TRBV7-9|TRBJ2-1|-|-
TGTGCCAGCAGCCCCCAGAACCAGTTCTTC
CASSPQNQFF
>TRBV9|TRBJ2-7|-|-
TGTGCCAGCAGCGCCACGACTCCTAGTGAGCAGTACTTC
CASSATTPSEQYF
>TRBV9|TRBJ2-7|-|once
TGTGCCAGCAGCGTAGCGCCAGTCTCCTACGAGCAGTACTTC
CASSVAPVSYEQYF
>TRBV2|TRBJ2-4|-|-
TGTGCCAGCAGGGACAGCCTAAACATTCAGTACTTC
CASRDSLNIQYF
>TRBV27|TRBJ2-7|TRBD2|-
TGTGCCAGCAGTGGGCTAGCGGAACTTAGCTCCTACGAGCAGTACTTC
CASSGLAELSSYEQYF
>TRBV6-6|TRBJ2-5|-|-
TGTGCCAGCAGTTACAGGGTCGGGGAGACCCAGTACTTC
CASSYRVGETQYF
>TRBV6-6|TRBJ1-1|-|once
TGTGCCAGCAGCGCTGGGGGGCGCACTGAAGCTTTCTTT
CASSAGGRTEAFF
>TRBV4-1|TRBJ2-2|-|-
TGCGCCAGCAGCCAAGGACAGATAGCCGGGGAGCTGTTTTTT
CASSQGQIAGELFF
>TRBV7-6|TRBJ1-1|TRBD1|-
TGTGCCAGCAGTCGAGCCCCTTGGGGACAGGGGAACACTGAAGCTTTCTTT
CASSRAPWGQGNTEAFF
>TRBV7-6|TRBJ1-2|-|-
TGTGCCAGCAGCTTAGCGTCCCCAGGTTGGACCTATGGCTACACCTTC
CASSLASPGWTYGYTF
>TRBV7-7|TRBJ2-7|-|-
TGTGCCAGCAGCCACTCGGACGGGTACGAGCAGTACTTC
CASSHSDGYEQYF
>TRBV4-2|TRBJ1-2|TRBD1|-
TGTGCCAGCAGCGGCAGGGCAGGGGGGCAAAATGGCTACACCTTC
CASSGRAGGQNGYTF
>TRBV7-2|TRBJ1-1|TRBD1|-
TGTGCCAGCAGCCGGGACAGGAGAAACACTGAAGCTTTCTTT
CASSRDRRNTEAFF
>TRBV19|TRBJ2-1|TRBD1|few
TGTGCCAGTACCGCGACAGGGGGGATCTACAATGAGCAGTTCTTC
CASTATGGIYNEQFF
>TRBV4-1|TRBJ1-2|-|-
TGCGCCAGCAGCCAAGTCCGACAGGTTGATGGCTACACCTTC
CASSQVRQVDGYTF
>TRBV6-1|TRBJ1-4|TRBD1|-
TGTGCCAGCAGTGAAGCTGGTGGGACAGGGGAGGAAAAACTGTTTTTT
CASSEAGGTGEEKLFF
>TRBV5-1|TRBJ1-1|TRBD1|-
TGCGCCAGCAGCTTAACGGGCAGGGGGGCCACTGAAGCTTTCTTT
CASSLTGRGATEAFF
>TRBV7-3|TRBJ1-2|-|-
TGTGCCAGCAGCTTAACAGGGGACACTCTCTATGGCTACACCTTC
CASSLTGDTLYGYTF
>TRBV27|TRBJ1-2|-|-
TGTGCCAGCAGTCTTCTCGGAAGGGAAAACTATGGCTACACCTTC
CASSLLGRENYGYTF
>TRBV28|TRBJ2-5|-|-
TGTGCCAGCAGTTTTGTCCCCTCCGGGGGTGTAGTGGAGACCCAGTACTTC
CASSFVPSGGVVETQYF
>TRBV7-2|TRBJ2-5|-|-
TGTGCCAGCAGCTTAACCAGGCTGGCTGGAGAGACCCAGTACTTC
CASSLTRLAGETQYF
>TRBV19|TRBJ2-2|TRBD1|-
TGTGCCAGTAGTACCCGGACAGGGGTCACCGGGGAGCTGTTTTTT
CASSTRTGVTGELFF
>TRBV7-2|TRBJ2-5|TRBD2|few
TGTGCCAGCAGCTCCACAGCGGGGGGGCCAGGGGAGACCCAGTACTTC
CASSSTAGGPGETQYF
>TRBV27|TRBJ2-7|TRBD2|-
TGTGCCAGCAGTTTGGAGGGAGCGGGAGTCGACGAGCAGTACTTC
CASSLEGAGVDEQYF
>TRBV10-3|TRBJ2-7|-|-
TGTGCCATCAGTGAAGGGTTTCAGGGCGAGCAGTACTTC
CAISEGFQGEQYF